This T cell receptor (beta chain) was sequenced for a study of blood T cells in healthy people across ages. Study-wide points: CMV status of donors was not determined, possibly confounding expanded clonotype changes.

Germline CDR1 reads MDHEN; CDR2 reads SYDVKM. Trimming pared 5 bases from V and 0 bases from J, leaving 14 bases between. This CDR3 region has 15 residues. Regarding this clonotype: What it recognizes is unknown.

Through a sample-barcoded 5' primer and a J-beta primer mix, a second PCR was run for about 6 to 12 cycles. TCRdb processed the 5' RACE reads anew with MiXCR; each CDR3 protein has one entry. The sample lists some 940,000 distinct CDR3 sequences, about 28% occurring once. Per individual sample, total RNA of at least 5.5 micrograms was extracted. These data were also reused for a study on T cells of mothers and their children. That study adds: The people who donated were a few healthy Caucasian mothers and their six children.

The TCR was taken from a middle-aged woman in good health. V gene TRBV28 combines with J gene TRBJ2-7, with unresolved D. Sample: blood. CDR3: CASSPRSAGSYEQYF. The CDR3, as DNA: TGTGCCAGCAGTCCGAGGTCCGCCGGCTCCTACGAGCAGTACTTC.